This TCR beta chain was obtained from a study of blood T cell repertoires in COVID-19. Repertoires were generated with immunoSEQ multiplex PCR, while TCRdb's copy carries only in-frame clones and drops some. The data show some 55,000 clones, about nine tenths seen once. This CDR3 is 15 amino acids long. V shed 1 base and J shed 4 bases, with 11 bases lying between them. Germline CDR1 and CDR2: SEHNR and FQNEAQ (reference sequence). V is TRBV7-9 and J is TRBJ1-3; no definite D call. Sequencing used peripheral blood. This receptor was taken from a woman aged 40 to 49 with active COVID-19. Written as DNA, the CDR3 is TGTGCCAGCAGCTTAGGGCCTTCTCCAGGAAACACCATATATTTT. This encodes CASSLGPSPGNTIYF.